Listed here are 23 T cell receptor beta chains from one sample, sequenced in a study of circulating tumor DNA in untreated peripheral T-cell lymphoma. Using immunoSEQ multiplex PCR, the repertoire was profiled, and TCRdb retains in-frame clones only, with some absent. This sample has about 6,600 clones, with approximately 80% found just once. Sample: tumor tissue. The source of these receptors is a human donor with peripheral T-cell lymphoma.

The chain links TRBV10-3 to TRBJ1-4; D gene uncertain. Germline lookup yields CDR1 ENHRY and CDR2 SYGVKD. V was trimmed by 0 bases and J by 8 bases, leaving 7 bases between them. The CDR3 runs 13 residues. CDR3 DNA sequence: TGTGCCATCAGTGAGTCAGAAGGCGAAAAACTGTTTTTT. Protein: CAISESEGEKLFF.

The V gene is TRBV19, the J gene TRBJ1-1; 9 bases are a match to TRBD1. CDR3 length: 15 amino acids. V shed 5 bases and J 11 bases; nucleotides not matched to a gene: 15. Germline assignment: CDR1 LNHDA and CDR2 SQIVND (reference sequence). CDR3 DNA: TGTGCCAGTAGTTCCGCCTCGACAGGGGGGGTGGCGGCTTTCTTT. This sequence encodes CASSSASTGGVAAFF.

The genes are TRBV1 and TRBJ1-1; TRBD1, the table's D call, was not compared with the DNA. TRBV1 is a recognized pseudogene. CDR3 length equals 15 residues. This CDR3 reads CASSQDGTGSTEAFF. CDR3 in DNA: TGCGCCAGCAGCCAAGATGGGACAGGGAGCACTGAAGCTTTCTTT.

The chain couples TRBV25-1 to TRBJ2-7, with 13 bases matching TRBD2. The CDR3 contains 14 residues. V dropped 4 bases and J dropped 10; count of bases not matched to a gene: 7. CDR1 is MGHDK and CDR2 is SYGVNS in the germline V gene. Here the CDR3 reads CASSGTSGGREQYF. Written as DNA, the CDR3 is TGTGCCAGCAGTGGGACTAGCGGGGGCCGCGAACAGTACTTC.

CDR3 loop: CAGQTGGGNEQFF. The CDR3 region has the DNA TGTGCCGGACAGACAGGGGGAGGCAATGAGCAGTTCTTC. This chain connects TRBV28 to TRBJ2-1; 9 bases line up with TRBD1. CDR1 is MDHEN, CDR2 SYDVKM, per germline. The CDR3 length is 13 residues. V shed 11 bases, J shed 6 bases, and the junction held 8 bases outside the gene matches.

This chain joins TRBV28 and TRBJ2-1; tentative D call: TRBD1 (6 bases). Trimming took off 5 bases at V and 6 bases at J, with 14 bases between the two ends. The V gene's germline CDR1 is MDHEN and CDR2 SYDVKM. The CDR3 runs to 14 residues. CDR3 nucleotides: TGTGCCAGCAGTCTCGTCCAGGGGTCCAATGAGCAGTTCTTC. Residues: CASSLVQGSNEQFF. Based on the CDR3 plus reference TRBV28 and TRBJ2-1, the full variable domain is DVKVTQSSRYLVKRTGEKVFLECVQDMDHENMFWYRQDPGLGLRLIYFSYDVKMKEKGDIPEGYSVSREKKERFSLILESASTNQTSMYLCASSLVQGSNEQFFGPGTRLTVL.

V gene TRBV7-5 combines with J gene TRBJ1-2; the table's D call of TRBD1 was not tested on the DNA. TRBV7-5 is recorded as a pseudogene. This CDR3 is 19 amino acids long. The CDR3 nucleotides are TGTGTCAGAAGCTCTTCTGGTCTTTGGAACAGGGGCCTAACGTCTGGCTACACCTTC. It translates to CVRSSSGLWNRGLTSGYTF.

This clone was observed a handful of times. The CDR3 spells CASSFRLAVNEKLFF. The CDR3, as DNA: TGTGCCAGCAGCTTCAGACTTGCTGTCAATGAAAAACTGTTTTTT. The chain combines TRBV14 with TRBJ1-4; D is unresolved. Germline assignment: CDR1 SGHDN and CDR2 FVKESK. This CDR3 is built from 15 residues. Trimming removed 5 bases at V and 5 bases at J, with 15 bases between.

V and J are TRBV12-5 and TRBJ2-7, with D unresolved. The ends were cut back, 1 base at V and 7 bases at J, with 8 bases in the middle. This CDR3 contains 12 residues. Per the germline V gene, CDR1 is LGHNT and CDR2 is FRNRAP. The CDR3 DNA sequence: TGTGCTAGTGGTTTGGCCCTGGGGGAGCAGTACTTC. Translation gives CASGLALGEQYF.

The sample holds one count of this clone. The rearrangement joins TRBV6-8 to TRBJ2-7; 7 positions match TRBD1. The CDR3 consists of 15 residues. Germline V CDR1 and CDR2: MNHGY, SAAAGT. J lost 2 bases, V lost 5 bases, and 9 bases had no gene match. CDR3 region: CASSLIRDSPYEQYF. The CDR3 nucleotides are TGTGCCAGCAGTCTGATCCGGGACAGCCCCTACGAGCAGTACTTC.

This chain connects TRBV5-1 to TRBJ1-1, with D tentatively TRBD1 (5 bases). The germline V gene encodes CDR1 SGHRS and CDR2 YFSETQ. The CDR3 has 15 amino acids. Trimming stripped 5 bases from V and 4 bases from J, with 18 bases between. The CDR3 DNA sequence: TGCGCCAGCAGGCTCTACGAGGGGCGAGGCACTGAAGCTTTCTTT. Amino acid sequence: CASRLYEGRGTEAFF.

The chain uses TRBV6-8 and TRBJ1-4; 7 nucleotides agree with TRBD1. The CDR3 runs 14 residues. The junction had 7 bases not matched to a gene; V was cut back by 4 bases and J by 8 bases. From germline, CDR1 is MNHGY and CDR2 SAAAGT. CDR3 nucleotides: TGTGCCAGCAGTTTACAGGGGATATACGAAAAACTGTTTTTT. This codes for CASSLQGIYEKLFF.

The genes are TRBV9 and TRBJ2-5, with a possible D match to TRBD2 (6 bases). V lost 5 bases, J lost 6 bases, and 17 bases lay in between. In germline, CDR1 is SGDLS, CDR2 YYNGEE. This CDR3 region has 14 residues. CDR3 protein: CASSEEGLAKTQYF. CDR3 nucleotide sequence: TGTGCCAGCAGTGAGGAGGGGTTGGCGAAGACCCAGTACTTC.

This rearrangement joins TRBV29-1 to TRBJ1-1, with 8 bases lining up with TRBD1. The trim removed 4 bases at V and 0 bases at J, leaving 7 bases unmatched. The CDR3 has 15 residues. The V gene's germline CDR1 is SQVTM and CDR2 ANQGSEA. The DNA of the CDR3 is TGCAGCGTTGTGAGACTGACAGGGGTGAACACTGAAGCTTTCTTT. Its protein product is CSVVRLTGVNTEAFF.

The V call is TRBV11-3, the J call TRBJ2-5; TRBD2 matches at 8 bases. Losses at the gene ends were 6 bases for V and 1 base for J; bases not matched to a gene: 7. The CDR3 sequence is 15 residues long. Germline-derived CDR1 and CDR2 are SGHNT and YENEEA. CDR3 nucleotide sequence: TGTGCCAGCAGTTCCTTCGGGACTAGCCAAGAGACCCAGTACTTC. Encoded protein: CASSSFGTSQETQYF.

The genes are TRBV27 and TRBJ1-1, with a possible D match to TRBD1 (5 bases). Trimming removed 5 bases from V and 0 bases from J, with 16 bases in between. Germline CDR1 reads MNHEY; CDR2 reads SMNVEV (reference sequence). This CDR3 is 16 amino acids long. CDR3 sequence reads: CASSITPGTMNTEAFF. The CDR3 bases are TGTGCCAGCAGTATTACCCCCGGGACTATGAACACTGAAGCTTTCTTT.

V is TRBV27 and J is TRBJ2-3, with 12 bases aligning to TRBD2. The trim removed 7 bases at V and 4 bases at J, leaving 12 bases unmatched. CDR1 is MNHEY, CDR2 SMNVEV, per germline (reference sequence). The CDR3 contains 17 residues. The CDR3 DNA sequence: TGTGCCAGCACTCAAGTATGGACTAGCGGGGCCCCAGATACGCAGTATTTT. Protein: CASTQVWTSGAPDTQYF.

J is TRBJ1-3 and V is TRBV16; D unclear. The CDR3 contains 14 residues. Germline V CDR1 and CDR2: KGHSY, FQNENV. V was pared by 1 base and J by 4 bases, with 8 bases between. Here the CDR3 DNA reads TGTGCCAGCAGCCAATTATCGGGAGGAAACACCATATATTTT. Protein product: CASSQLSGGNTIYF.

V is TRBV5-1 and J is TRBJ1-2; D is possibly TRBD1 (5 bases). Germline V lookup: CDR1 SGHRS, CDR2 YFSETQ. Between the trimmed V and J ends, which lost 4 bases and 2 bases, there was a span of 18 bases. This CDR3 region has 16 residues. The CDR3 sequence: CASSQDRGSLNYGYTF. CDR3 DNA sequence: TGCGCCAGCAGCCAAGATAGGGGCAGCCTCAACTATGGCTACACCTTC.

The gene calls are TRBV11-3 and TRBJ1-3; weak D call: TRBD1 (6 bases). CDR1 SGHNT and CDR2 YENEEA come from the germline V gene. Trimming shortened V by 5 bases and J by 0 bases, and 17 bases separated the two germline ends. This CDR3 has 17 residues. CDR3 sequence: CASSHPGDLNSGNTIYF. In DNA, the CDR3 is TGTGCCAGCAGCCACCCAGGGGACCTAAACTCTGGAAACACCATATATTTT.

The chain recombines TRBV6-8 with TRBJ2-7, with D tentatively TRBD2 (5 bases). This CDR3 is 15 amino acids long. Germline CDR1 MNHGY, CDR2 SAAAGT. Trimming removed 0 bases from V and 2 bases from J, with 11 bases in between. The CDR3 sequence: CASSYSGVVAYEQYF. CDR3 bases: TGTGCCAGCAGTTACTCCGGGGTTGTGGCCTACGAGCAGTACTTC.

The chain combines TRBV10-3 with TRBJ1-3, with D possibly matching TRBD1 (5 bases). Trimming took 10 bases from V and 1 from J, leaving 11 bases between them. This CDR3 is built from 13 residues. Germline V CDR1 and CDR2: ENHRY, SYGVKD. In DNA form, the CDR3 reads TGTGCCACCACAGACAGTTCTGGAAACACCATATATTTT. Translating gives CATTDSSGNTIYF.

Only one count was recorded for this clone. The chain couples TRBV5-1 to TRBJ2-7; unclear D gene. The germline gives CDR1 SGHRS, CDR2 YFSETQ. The CDR3 has 15 amino acids. The V gene lost 0 bases and the J gene lost 3 bases, with 13 bases spanning the gap. CDR3: CASSLEGTRSYEQYF. CDR3 sequence (DNA): TGCGCCAGCAGCTTGGAAGGTACCCGGAGCTACGAGCAGTACTTC.